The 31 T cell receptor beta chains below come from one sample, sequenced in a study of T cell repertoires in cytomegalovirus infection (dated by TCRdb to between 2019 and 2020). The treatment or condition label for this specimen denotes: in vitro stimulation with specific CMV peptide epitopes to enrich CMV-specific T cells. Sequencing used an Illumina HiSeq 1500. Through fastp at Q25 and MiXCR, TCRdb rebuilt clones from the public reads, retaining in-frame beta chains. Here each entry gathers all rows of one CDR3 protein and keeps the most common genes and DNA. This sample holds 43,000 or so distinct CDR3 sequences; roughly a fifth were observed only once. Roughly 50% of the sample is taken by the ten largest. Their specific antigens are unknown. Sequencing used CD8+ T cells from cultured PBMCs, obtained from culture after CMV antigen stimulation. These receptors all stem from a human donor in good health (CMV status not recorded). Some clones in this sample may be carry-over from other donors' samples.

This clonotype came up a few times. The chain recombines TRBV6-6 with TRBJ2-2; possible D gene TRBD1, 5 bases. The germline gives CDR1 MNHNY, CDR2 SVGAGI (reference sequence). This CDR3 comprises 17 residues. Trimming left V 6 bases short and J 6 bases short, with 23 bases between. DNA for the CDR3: TGTGCCAGCAGCCTGGGTGGCGCTGGTGGGGCAGCCGGGGAGCTGTTTTTT. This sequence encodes CASSLGGAGGAAGELFF.

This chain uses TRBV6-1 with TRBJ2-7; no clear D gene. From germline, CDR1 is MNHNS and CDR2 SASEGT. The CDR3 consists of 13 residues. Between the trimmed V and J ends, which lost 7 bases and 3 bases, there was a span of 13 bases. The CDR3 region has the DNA TGTGCCAGCACAGACCACAGTGGCTACGAGCAGTACTTC. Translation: CASTDHSGYEQYF.

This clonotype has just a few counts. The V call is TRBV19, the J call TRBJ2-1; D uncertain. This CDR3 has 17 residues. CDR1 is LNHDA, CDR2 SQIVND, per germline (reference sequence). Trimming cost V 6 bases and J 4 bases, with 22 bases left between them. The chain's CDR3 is CASRRHWARYSYNEQFF. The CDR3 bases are TGTGCCAGTAGGCGACATTGGGCCCGGTATTCATACAATGAGCAGTTCTTC.

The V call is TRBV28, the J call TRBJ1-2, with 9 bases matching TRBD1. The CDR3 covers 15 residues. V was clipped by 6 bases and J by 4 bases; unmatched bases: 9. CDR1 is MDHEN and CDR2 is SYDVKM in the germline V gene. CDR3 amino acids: CASSYRDREGYGYTF. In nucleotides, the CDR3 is TGTGCCAGCAGCTACCGGGACAGGGAAGGCTATGGCTACACCTTC.

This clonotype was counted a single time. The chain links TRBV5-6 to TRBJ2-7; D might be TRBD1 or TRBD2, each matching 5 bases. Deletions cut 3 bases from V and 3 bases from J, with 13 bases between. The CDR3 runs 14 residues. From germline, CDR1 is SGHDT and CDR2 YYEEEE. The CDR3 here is CASSWGRGDYEQYF. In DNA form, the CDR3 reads TGTGCCAGCAGCTGGGGACGAGGGGACTACGAGCAGTACTTC.

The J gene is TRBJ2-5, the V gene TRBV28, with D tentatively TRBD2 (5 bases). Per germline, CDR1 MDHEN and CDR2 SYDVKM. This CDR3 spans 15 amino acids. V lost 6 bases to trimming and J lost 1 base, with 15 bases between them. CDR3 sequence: CASRPPPGSQETQYF. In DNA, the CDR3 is TGTGCCAGCAGACCCCCCCCGGGGAGCCAAGAGACCCAGTACTTC.

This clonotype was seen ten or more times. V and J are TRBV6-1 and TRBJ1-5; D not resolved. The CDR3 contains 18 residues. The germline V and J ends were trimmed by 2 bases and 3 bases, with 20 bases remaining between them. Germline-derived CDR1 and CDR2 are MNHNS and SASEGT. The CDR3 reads CASSENNRAVTLNQPQHF. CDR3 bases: TGTGCCAGCAGTGAAAATAATCGGGCCGTGACTCTCAATCAGCCCCAGCATTTT.

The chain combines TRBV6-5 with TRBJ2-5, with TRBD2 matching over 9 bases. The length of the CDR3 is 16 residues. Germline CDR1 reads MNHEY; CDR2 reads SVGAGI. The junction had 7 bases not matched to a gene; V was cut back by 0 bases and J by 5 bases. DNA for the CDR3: TGTGCCAGCAGTTACTCGGCGCTAGCGGGATCGGAGACCCAGTACTTC. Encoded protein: CASSYSALAGSETQYF.

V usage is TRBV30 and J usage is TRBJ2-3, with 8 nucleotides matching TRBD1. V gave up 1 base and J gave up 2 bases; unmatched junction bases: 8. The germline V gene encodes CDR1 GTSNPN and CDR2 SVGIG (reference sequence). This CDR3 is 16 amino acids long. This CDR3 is CAWSAGQGYYTDTQYF. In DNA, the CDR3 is TGTGCCTGGAGTGCAGGACAGGGTTATTACACAGATACGCAGTATTTT.

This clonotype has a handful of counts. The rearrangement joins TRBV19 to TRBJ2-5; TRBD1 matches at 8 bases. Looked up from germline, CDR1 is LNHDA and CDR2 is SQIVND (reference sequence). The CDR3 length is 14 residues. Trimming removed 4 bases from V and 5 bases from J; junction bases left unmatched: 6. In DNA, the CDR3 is TGTGCCAGTAGTAATACAGGGGGTTATGAGACCCAGTACTTC. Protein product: CASSNTGGYETQYF.

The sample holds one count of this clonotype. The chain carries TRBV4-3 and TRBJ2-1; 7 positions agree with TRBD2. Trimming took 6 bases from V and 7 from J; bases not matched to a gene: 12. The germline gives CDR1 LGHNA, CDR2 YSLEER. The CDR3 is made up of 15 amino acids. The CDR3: CASRYLAASANEQFF. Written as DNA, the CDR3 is TGCGCCAGCAGGTATCTAGCGGCGAGCGCAAATGAGCAGTTCTTC.

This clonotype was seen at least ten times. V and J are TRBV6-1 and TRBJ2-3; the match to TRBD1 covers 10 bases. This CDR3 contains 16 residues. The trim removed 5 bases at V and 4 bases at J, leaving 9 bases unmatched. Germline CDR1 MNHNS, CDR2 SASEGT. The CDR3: CASSSPPGQGADTQYF. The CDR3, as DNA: TGTGCCAGCAGTTCACCCCCCGGACAGGGGGCAGATACGCAGTATTTT.

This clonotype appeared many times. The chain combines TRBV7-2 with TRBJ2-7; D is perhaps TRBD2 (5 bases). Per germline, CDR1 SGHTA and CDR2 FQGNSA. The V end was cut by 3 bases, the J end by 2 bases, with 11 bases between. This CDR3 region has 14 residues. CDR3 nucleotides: TGTGCCAGCAGCTTTACAGCGGTAACCTACGAGCAGTACTTC. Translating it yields CASSFTAVTYEQYF.

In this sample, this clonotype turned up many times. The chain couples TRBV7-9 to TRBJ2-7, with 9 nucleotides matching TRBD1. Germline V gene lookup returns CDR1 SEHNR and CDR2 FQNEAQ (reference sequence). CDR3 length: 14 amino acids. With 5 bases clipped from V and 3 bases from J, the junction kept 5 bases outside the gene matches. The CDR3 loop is CASSQGQGLYEQYF. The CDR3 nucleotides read TGTGCCAGCAGCCAGGGACAGGGTCTCTACGAGCAGTACTTC.

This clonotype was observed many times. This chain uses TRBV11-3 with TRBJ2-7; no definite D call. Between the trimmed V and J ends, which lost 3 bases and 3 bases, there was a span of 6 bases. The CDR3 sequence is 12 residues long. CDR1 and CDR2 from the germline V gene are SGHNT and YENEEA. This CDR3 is CASSFGHYEQYF. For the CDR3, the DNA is TGTGCCAGCAGCTTTGGGCACTACGAGCAGTACTTC.

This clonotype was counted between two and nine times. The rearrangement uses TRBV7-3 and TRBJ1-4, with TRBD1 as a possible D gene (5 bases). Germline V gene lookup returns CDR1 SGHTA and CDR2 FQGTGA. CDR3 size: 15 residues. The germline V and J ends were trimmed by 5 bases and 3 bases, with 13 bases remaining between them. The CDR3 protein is CASSPSGGSNEKLFF. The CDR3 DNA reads TGTGCCAGCAGCCCCAGTGGGGGGTCTAATGAAAAACTGTTTTTT. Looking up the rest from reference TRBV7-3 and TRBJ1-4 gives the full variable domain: GAGVSQTPSNKVTEKGKYVELRCDPISGHTALYWYRQSLGQGPEFLIYFQGTGAADDSGLPNDRFFAVRPEGSVSTLKIQRTERGDSAVYLCASSPSGGSNEKLFFGSGTQLSVL.

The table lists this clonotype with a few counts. The CDR3 DNA follows: TGTGCCAGCAGTTTAGCGGGGAGGGCGAGCAAAAACATTCAGTACTTC. Amino acid sequence: CASSLAGRASKNIQYF. This chain uses TRBV12-3 or TRBV12-4 with TRBJ2-4; 7 bases match TRBD2. The V gene end was trimmed by 0 bases and the J gene end by 3 bases; junction bases not matched to a gene: 5. CDR3 length: 16 residues.

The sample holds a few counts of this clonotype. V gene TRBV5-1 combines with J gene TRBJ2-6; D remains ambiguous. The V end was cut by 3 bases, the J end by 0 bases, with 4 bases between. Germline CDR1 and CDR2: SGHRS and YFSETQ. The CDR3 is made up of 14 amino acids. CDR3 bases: TGCGCCAGCAGCTCCTACTCTGGGGCCAACGTCCTGACTTTC. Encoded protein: CASSSYSGANVLTF.

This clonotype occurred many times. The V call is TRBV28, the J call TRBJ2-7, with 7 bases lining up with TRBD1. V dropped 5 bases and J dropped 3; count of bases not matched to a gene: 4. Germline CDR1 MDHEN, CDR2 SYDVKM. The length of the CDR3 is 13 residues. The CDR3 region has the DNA TGTGCCAGCAGTAAAGGACAGGTCTACGAGCAGTACTTC. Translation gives CASSKGQVYEQYF. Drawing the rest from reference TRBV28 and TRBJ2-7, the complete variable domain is DVKVTQSSRYLVKRTGEKVFLECVQDMDHENMFWYRQDPGLGLRLIYFSYDVKMKEKGDIPEGYSVSREKKERFSLILESASTNQTSMYLCASSKGQVYEQYFGPGTRLTVT.

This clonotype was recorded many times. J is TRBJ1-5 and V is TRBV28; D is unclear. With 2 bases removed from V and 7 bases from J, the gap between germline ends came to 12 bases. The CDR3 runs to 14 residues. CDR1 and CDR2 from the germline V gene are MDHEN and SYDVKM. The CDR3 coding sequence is TGTGCCAGCAGTTTACTGGGTAAGGTACAGCCCCAGCATTTT. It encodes CASSLLGKVQPQHF.

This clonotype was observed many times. DNA for the CDR3: TGTGCCAGCATTGACAGGGGGTTTGGAAACACCATATATTTT. The encoded protein is CASIDRGFGNTIYF. The rearrangement joins TRBV6-1 to TRBJ1-3; 9 bases agree with TRBD1. The CDR3 consists of 14 residues. Germline loops: CDR1 MNHNS, CDR2 SASEGT. The V gene end was trimmed by 7 bases and the J gene end by 3 bases; junction bases not matched to a gene: 4.

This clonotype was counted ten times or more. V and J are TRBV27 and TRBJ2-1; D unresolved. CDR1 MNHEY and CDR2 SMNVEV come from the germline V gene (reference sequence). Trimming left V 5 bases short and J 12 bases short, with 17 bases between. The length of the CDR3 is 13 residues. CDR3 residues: CASSPPSQSGQFF. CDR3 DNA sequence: TGTGCCAGCAGTCCACCGTCCCAGAGTGGGCAGTTCTTC.

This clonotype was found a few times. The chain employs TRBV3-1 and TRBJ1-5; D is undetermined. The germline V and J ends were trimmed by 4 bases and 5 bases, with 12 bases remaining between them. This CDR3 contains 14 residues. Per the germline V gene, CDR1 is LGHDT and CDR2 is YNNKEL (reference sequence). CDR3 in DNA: TGTGCCAGCAGCCCTTCCTTAAGGTATCAGCCCCAGCATTTT. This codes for CASSPSLRYQPQHF.

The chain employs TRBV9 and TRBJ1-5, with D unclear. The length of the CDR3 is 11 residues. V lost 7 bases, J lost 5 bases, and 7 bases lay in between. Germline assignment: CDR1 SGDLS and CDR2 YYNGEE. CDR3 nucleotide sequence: TGTGCCAGCGGGGAGGATCAGCCCCAGCATTTT. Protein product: CASGEDQPQHF.

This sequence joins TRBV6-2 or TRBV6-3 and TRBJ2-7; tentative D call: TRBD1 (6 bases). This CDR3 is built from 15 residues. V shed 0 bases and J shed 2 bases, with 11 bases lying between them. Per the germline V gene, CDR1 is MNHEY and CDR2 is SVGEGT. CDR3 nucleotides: TGTGCCAGCAGTTACTCTGGACAGCCGGCCTACGAGCAGTACTTC. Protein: CASSYSGQPAYEQYF.

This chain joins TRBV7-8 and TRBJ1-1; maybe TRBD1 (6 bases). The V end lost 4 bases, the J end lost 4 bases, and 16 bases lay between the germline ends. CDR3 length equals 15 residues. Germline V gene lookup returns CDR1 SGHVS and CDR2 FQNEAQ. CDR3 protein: CASSSIAGAGTEAFF. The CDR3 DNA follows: TGTGCCAGCAGCTCGATTGCGGGGGCTGGCACTGAAGCTTTCTTT. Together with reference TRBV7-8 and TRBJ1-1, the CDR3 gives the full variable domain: GAGVSQSPRYKVAKRGQDVALRCDPISGHVSLFWYQQALGQGPEFLTYFQNEAQLDKSGLPSDRFFAERPEGSVSTLKIQRTQQEDSAVYLCASSSIAGAGTEAFFGQGTRLTVV.

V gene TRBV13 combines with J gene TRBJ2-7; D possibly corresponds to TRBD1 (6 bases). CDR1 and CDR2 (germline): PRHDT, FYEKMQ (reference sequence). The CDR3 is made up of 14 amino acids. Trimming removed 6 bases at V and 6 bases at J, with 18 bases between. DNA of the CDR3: TGTGCCAGCAGGAAACAGGGAGCGAGTGGCGAGCAGTACTTC. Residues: CASRKQGASGEQYF.

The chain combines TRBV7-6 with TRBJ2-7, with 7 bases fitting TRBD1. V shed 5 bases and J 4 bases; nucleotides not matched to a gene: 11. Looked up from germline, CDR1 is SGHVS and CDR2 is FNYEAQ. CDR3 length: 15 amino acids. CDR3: CASSGLGQEEYEQYF. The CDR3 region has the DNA TGTGCCAGCAGCGGCCTTGGACAGGAAGAGTACGAGCAGTACTTC.

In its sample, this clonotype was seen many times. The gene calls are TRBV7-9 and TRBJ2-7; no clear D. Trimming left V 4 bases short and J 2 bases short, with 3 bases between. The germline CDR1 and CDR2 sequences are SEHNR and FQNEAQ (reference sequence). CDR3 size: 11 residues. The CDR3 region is CASSSTYEQYF. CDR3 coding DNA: TGTGCCAGCAGCTCCACCTACGAGCAGTACTTC.

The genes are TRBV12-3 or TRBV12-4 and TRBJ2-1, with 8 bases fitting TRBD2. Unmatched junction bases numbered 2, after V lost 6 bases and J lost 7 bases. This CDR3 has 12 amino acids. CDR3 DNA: TGTGCCAGCAGGACTAGCGCGAATGAGCAGTTCTTC. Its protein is CASRTSANEQFF.

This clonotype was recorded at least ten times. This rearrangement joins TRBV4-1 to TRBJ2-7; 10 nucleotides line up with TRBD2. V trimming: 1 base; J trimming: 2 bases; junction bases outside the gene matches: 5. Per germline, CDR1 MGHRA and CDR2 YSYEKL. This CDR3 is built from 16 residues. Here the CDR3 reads CASSQGDLAGAYEQYF. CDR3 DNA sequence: TGCGCCAGCAGCCAAGGGGATCTAGCGGGAGCCTACGAGCAGTACTTC.